This T cell receptor beta chain was sequenced in a study of monozygotic twins with inflammatory bowel disease. This CDR3 comprises 13 residues. Germline values: CDR1 SEHNR, CDR2 FQNEAQ (reference sequence). After re-calling the 5' RACE reads, TCRdb lists one entry per CDR3 protein, DNA absent. The sample has approximately 390,000 distinct CDR3 sequences. The specimen was blood. The receptor's source is a human donor with ulcerative colitis or Crohn's disease, or a healthy co-twin of an affected twin (not recorded which). V and J are TRBV7-9 and TRBJ1-1. CDR3 sequence: CASSWGEGTEAFF.